This T cell receptor beta chain was found in a study of blood T cell repertoires in COVID-19. Across the study: Spain, Italy and the United States supplied samples that represented acute and convalescent COVID-19. T cells, B-cell-depleted T cells, or PBMCs provided the cDNA or gDNA that served as material.

The V gene lost 3 bases and the J gene lost 7 bases, with 19 bases spanning the gap. Germline loops: CDR1 LNHDA, CDR2 SQIVND (reference sequence). The CDR3 covers 16 residues. Source study methods: It was from reference gene primer amplification that nucleated cell counts were estimated. Measured with immunoSEQ multiplex PCR; TCRdb has only the in-frame clones, and not every one. Clone size and the V and J calls come from that table; the DNA yielded D and trimming. Of around 150,000 clones listed, 70% to 90% are singletons. The chain links TRBV19 to TRBJ1-5; D remains unclear. The sequencing sample was made of peripheral blood. The clonotype originates from a man between 40 and 49 years old with acute or convalescent COVID-19. The CDR3 loop is CASSISLGGPGQPQHF. CDR3 DNA: TGTGCCAGTAGTATTTCCTTAGGAGGGCCGGGACAGCCCCAGCATTTT.